A selection of T cell receptor beta chains follows, all from one sample in a study of blood T cells in healthy people across ages. TCRdb called the 5' RACE reads again in MiXCR, with one record for every CDR3 protein. Seen here are fewer than 900,000 distinct CDR3 sequences, about 36% observed once, and the top ten hold roughly 13%. The source material was blood. The receptors shown here come from a man aged 18 to 35 in good health. Each CDR3 is given with its conserved first and last residue. The order of the fields is J gene, clone size, CDR3 length, V gene, D gene, CDR3 protein, CDR3 DNA. A D gene is named only where the DNA matches it firmly. For some rows the clone size is stated as once, few or many, or as a class when expanded; others skip it.

TRBJ1-5 - 13 TRBV7-9 - CASGRGRTQPQHF TGTGCCAGCGGACGGGGGCGGACTCAGCCCCAGCATTTT
TRBJ1-2 - 15 TRBV12-3/TRBV12-4 - CASSLAGLRNYGYTF TGTGCCAGCAGTTTAGCAGGGCTCCGTAACTATGGCTACACCTTC
TRBJ2-1 - 15 TRBV7-6 TRBD1 CASSFGGQGFNEQFF TGTGCCAGCAGCTTTGGCGGACAGGGTTTCAATGAGCAGTTCTTC
TRBJ2-5 - 16 TRBV28 - CASSLWDGGVEETQYF TGTGCCAGCAGTTTATGGGACGGGGGAGTTGAAGAGACCCAGTACTTC
TRBJ2-3 many 17 TRBV20-1 - CSARDREGGTSTDTQYF TGCAGTGCTAGAGATCGAGAGGGGGGGACTAGCACAGATACGCAGTATTTT
TRBJ1-1 - 15 TRBV20-1 TRBD1 CSARASSGTGSEAFF TGCAGTGCCAGAGCCTCCTCCGGGACAGGCTCTGAAGCTTTCTTT
TRBJ2-1 many 15 TRBV12-3/TRBV12-4 - CALHARASSYNEQFF TGTGCCCTACACGCCAGGGCCTCCTCCTACAATGAGCAGTTCTTC
TRBJ1-2 few 15 TRBV2 - CASSALISGDDGYTF TGTGCCAGCAGTGCCTTAATTAGCGGGGACGATGGCTACACCTTC
TRBJ2-7 - 14 TRBV5-6 - CASSYGDQENEQYF TGTGCCAGCAGCTACGGGGACCAGGAAAACGAGCAGTACTTC
TRBJ2-6 many 14 TRBV12-3/TRBV12-4 - CASSPSTGANVLTF TGTGCCAGCAGCCCTAGTACTGGGGCCAACGTCCTGACTTTC
TRBJ1-5 few 14 TRBV21-1 - CASQTVAGGQPQHF TGTGCCAGCCAAACGGTGGCAGGGGGTCAGCCCCAGCATTTT
TRBJ1-1 many 18 TRBV4-3 TRBD1 CASSQDLPGGLLSTEAFF TGCGCCAGCAGCCAAGACCTCCCAGGGGGATTGCTTAGCACTGAAGCTTTCTTT
TRBJ1-1 few 14 TRBV27 TRBD1 CASTPGTGGLGAFF TGTGCCAGCACCCCCGGGACAGGGGGCCTCGGGGCTTTCTTT
TRBJ1-2 few 13 TRBV20-1 TRBD1 CSAQRTGLVGYTF TGCAGTGCTCAACGGACAGGGTTAGTTGGCTACACCTTC
TRBJ2-1 - 15 TRBV5-1 - CASTFTGHSYNEQFF TGCGCCAGCACCTTTACAGGGCATTCCTACAATGAGCAGTTCTTC
TRBJ1-5 - 15 TRBV6-2/TRBV6-3 TRBD1 CASSLGDRTHQPQHF TGTGCCAGCAGTTTAGGGGACAGGACGCATCAGCCCCAGCATTTT
TRBJ1-1 few 11 TRBV29-1 - CSVGRSTEAFF TGCAGCGTTGGGAGGAGCACTGAAGCTTTCTTT
TRBJ1-6 few 15 TRBV2 TRBD1 CASRAYRDRGSPLHF TGTGCCAGCAGAGCCTACCGGGACAGAGGGTCACCCCTCCACTTT
TRBJ2-2 - 18 TRBV6-5 TRBD1 CASSHRTGGVMGTGELFF TGTGCCAGCAGTCACCGGACAGGGGGCGTGATGGGCACCGGGGAGCTGTTTTTT
TRBJ1-1 - 16 TRBV2 - CASREPTRTQNTEALF TGTGCCAGCAGGGAGCCGACCAGGACACAGAACACTGAAGCTCTCTTT
TRBJ1-1 - 13 TRBV10-3 - CAIQETGNTEAFF TGTGCCATACAAGAGACAGGGAACACTGAAGCTTTCTTT
TRBJ2-7 - 14 TRBV2 - CASVPGRGTYEQYF TGTGCCAGCGTGCCGGGACGAGGAACCTACGAGCAGTACTTC
TRBJ2-5 many 9 TRBV4-3 - CASSRGSYF TGCGCCAGCAGCCGGGGTTCGTACTTC
TRBJ1-5 many 15 TRBV12-3/TRBV12-4 TRBD1 CASSFATGRNQPQHF TGTGCCAGCAGTTTTGCGACAGGGCGAAATCAGCCCCAGCATTTT
TRBJ2-1 - 17 TRBV5-1 TRBD1 CASSFLANGQGANEQFF TGCGCCAGCAGCTTCTTGGCCAACGGACAGGGGGCGAATGAGCAGTTCTTC
TRBJ2-7 - 17 TRBV4-3 TRBD2 CASSQEDVAGSYNEQYF TGCGCCAGCAGCCAAGAGGACGTAGCGGGGTCCTACAATGAGCAGTACTTC
TRBJ2-7 many 16 TRBV6-2/TRBV6-3 - CASSDQEGTFSYEQYF TGTGCCAGCAGTGACCAAGAAGGGACATTTTCCTACGAGCAGTACTTC
TRBJ2-3 few 17 TRBV20-1 TRBD2 CSASGLAGARGTDTQYF TGCAGTGCTAGTGGGCTAGCGGGGGCCAGGGGGACAGATACGCAGTATTTT
TRBJ2-3 few 16 TRBV4-1 TRBD2 CASSQPGGGVTDTQYF TGCGCCAGCAGCCAACCCGGTGGGGGGGTCACAGATACGCAGTATTTT
TRBJ2-3 few 16 TRBV7-2 - CASSLEGGLRTDTQYF TGTGCCAGCAGCTTAGAAGGGGGGTTGAGGACAGATACGCAGTATTTT
TRBJ1-1 - 13 TRBV20-1 - CSASGGWDTKAFF TGCAGTGCTAGCGGGGGCTGGGACACTAAAGCTTTCTTT
TRBJ1-1 many 12 TRBV12-3/TRBV12-4 - CASSRGYTEAFF TGTGCCAGCAGTCGAGGGTACACTGAAGCTTTCTTT
TRBJ2-7 - 16 TRBV2 - CASSSQPGPSRYEQYF TGTGCCAGCAGTAGCCAACCGGGGCCCAGTCGCTATGAGCAGTACTTC
TRBJ2-1 - 11 TRBV7-9 - CASSLDYGQFF TGTGCCAGCAGCTTAGACTACGGACAGTTCTTC
TRBJ2-1 few 17 TRBV20-1 - CSARQGSDFASYNEQFF TGCAGTGCTAGACAGGGCTCCGACTTTGCCTCCTACAATGAGCAGTTCTTC